The sequence of this TCR beta chain was determined in a study of cytomegalovirus exposure and HLA in healthy donors. The data were produced by immunoSEQ multiplex PCR, yet TCRdb's version contains in-frame clones alone and is incomplete. The data show some 140,000 clones, approximately 86% seen once. The length of the CDR3 is 15 residues. J lost 2 bases, V lost 6 bases, and 6 bases had no gene match. Germline V gene lookup returns CDR1 WSHSY and CDR2 SAAADI. The origin of this receptor is a human donor in good health. Sequencing input: PBMCs. The gene calls are TRBV10-2 and TRBJ2-1, with 8 bases fitting TRBD2. CDR3 in DNA: TGCGCCAGCAGGGGTACTAGCGGCACCTACAATGAGCAGTTCTTC. This translates into CASRGTSGTYNEQFF.